This TCR beta chain appears in the sequencing data of a study of T-cell memory formation after mild COVID-19. This clonotype was seen a few times. The germline V and J ends were trimmed by 6 bases and 5 bases, with 25 bases remaining between them. From germline, CDR1 is MNHEY and CDR2 SVGEGT. CDR3 length: 17 residues. TCRdb called the 5' RACE reads again in MiXCR, with one record for every CDR3 protein. The sample holds about 110,000 distinct CDR3 sequences, 15% to 20% seen once. The sequence was collected from a man younger than 35 who had mild COVID-19 (a few samples of this study predate the infection). Cell type and time point are not known. The specimen was PBMCs or a T cell subset sorted from them (not recorded which). The J gene is TRBJ2-5, the V gene TRBV6-2 or TRBV6-3; D is perhaps TRBD1 (6 bases). The CDR3 here is CASSRSPDSRDRETQYF. CDR3 DNA: TGTGCCAGCAGCCGTTCTCCGGACAGCCGAGACCGGGAGACCCAGTACTTC.